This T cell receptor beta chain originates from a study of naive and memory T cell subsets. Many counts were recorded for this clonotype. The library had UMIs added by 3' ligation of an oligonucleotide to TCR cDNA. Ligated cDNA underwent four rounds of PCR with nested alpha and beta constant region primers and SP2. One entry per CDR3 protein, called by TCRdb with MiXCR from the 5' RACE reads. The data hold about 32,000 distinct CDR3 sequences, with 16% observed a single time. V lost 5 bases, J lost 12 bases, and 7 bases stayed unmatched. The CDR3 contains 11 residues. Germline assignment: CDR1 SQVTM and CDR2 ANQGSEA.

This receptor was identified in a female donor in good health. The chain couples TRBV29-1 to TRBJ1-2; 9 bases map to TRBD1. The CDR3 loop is CSVWTGEGDTF. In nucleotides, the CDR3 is TGCAGCGTTTGGACAGGGGAGGGCGACACCTTC.